This T cell receptor beta chain comes out of a study of vaccination effects on CD4 cells after COVID-19. In the study overall: They grew approximately 2.1 million PBMC in each well, adding around 10 IU/ml IL-2 and around 10 ug/ml peptides.

Trimming left V 2 bases short and J 5 bases short, with 21 bases between. The CDR3 runs to 18 residues. Germline V gives CDR1 SGHTA, CDR2 FQGNSA. The data were produced by immunoSEQ multiplex PCR, yet TCRdb's version contains in-frame clones alone and is incomplete. The table lists 35,000 to 40,000 clones, roughly 87% of them singletons. Study conclusions and caveats: Pronounced clonal contraction occurred in clones induced by infection and by vaccine late after vaccination.

With respect to this clone: Its antigen is currently unknown.

Cells that had been cultured for less than eleven days were the source of isolated CD4+ T cells. Previously uninfected by SARS-CoV-2, the vaccine recipients also showed negative nucleocapsid antibodies. The authors exchanged half the medium for IL-2 medium on days 3 and 7. The V gene is TRBV7-2, the J gene TRBJ2-2; TRBD2 might be the D (5 bases). The origin of this receptor is a human donor who received a COVID-19 vaccine. Sequenced material: CD4+ T cells from PBMCs cultured without peptide, taken before COVID-19 vaccination. The CDR3 spells CASSLILRLAIVTGELFF. DNA for the CDR3: TGTGCCAGCAGCTTAATCTTGCGGCTAGCAATTGTGACCGGGGAGCTGTTTTTT.